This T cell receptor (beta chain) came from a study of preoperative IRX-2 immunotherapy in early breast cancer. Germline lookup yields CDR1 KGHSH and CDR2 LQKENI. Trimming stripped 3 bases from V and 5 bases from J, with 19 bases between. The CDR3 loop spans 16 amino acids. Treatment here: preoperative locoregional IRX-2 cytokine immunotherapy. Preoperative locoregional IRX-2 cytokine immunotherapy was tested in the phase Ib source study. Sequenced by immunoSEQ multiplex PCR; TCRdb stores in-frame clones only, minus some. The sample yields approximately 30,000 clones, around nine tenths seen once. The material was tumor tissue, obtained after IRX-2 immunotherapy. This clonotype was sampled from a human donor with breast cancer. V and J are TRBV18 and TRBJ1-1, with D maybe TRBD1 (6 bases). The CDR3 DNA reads TGTGCCAGCTCACCGGGCGGGGGGGCGCCGGGGACTGAAGCTTTCTTT. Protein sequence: CASSPGGGAPGTEAFF.